This section outlines one TCR beta chain sequence together with its context. Its specific antigen is unknown. The input lacks base qualities; no much larger clone sits a single base away. The sequencer listed for this sample is Illumina HiSeq 2000. Multiplex PCR amplification was used to generate the TCR beta chain libraries. The amplified TCR beta chain products were analyzed by high-throughput sequencing. TCRdb cleaned the public reads at Q25 with fastp, built clones with MiXCR and kept in-frame beta chains. For every CDR3 protein sequence, its rows merge into one entry that carries the most common genes and DNA. The sample table contains fewer than 25,000 distinct CDR3 sequences; only one count was recorded for approximately 40% of them. The top ten constitute around 22% of the sample. This record comes from a study of breast tumors, draining lymph nodes, adjacent tissues (dated by TCRdb to the mid-2010s). In terms of the full investigation: The study compared TCR beta repertoires across tumor, adjacent nontumor tissue and axillary lymph nodes from breast cancer patients. In human breast cancer, the study set out to assess how tumor, surrounding tissue and draining lymph node repertoires relate to one another and whether T cells might be exchanged between them.

The CDR3 runs 14 residues from the cysteine to the phenylalanine. CDR3 DNA is the only sequence kept; it has 42 bases, read in frame from the first base. The germline V gene encodes CDR1 SEHNR and CDR2 FQNEAQ (reference sequence). Trimming takes 5 bases from V and 3 bases from J, and the germline ends sit 13 bases apart. What the authors observed across the whole study: The data were considered consistent with the idea that most tumor T cells come from the lymph node and then expand in tumor tissue. Tumor and nontumor tissue repertoires were significantly more similar in luminal-like than in basal-like breast cancer. The study presented the conclusion that tumor T cells originate in lymph nodes as consistent with a hypothesis, not as something directly demonstrated. Tumor T-cell repertoires showed less diversity than lymph node repertoires and more diversity than nontumor tissue repertoires, and tumor T-cell repertoires showed preferential V and J gene usage.

This sequence originates from a female donor with breast cancer. Some clones in this sample may be carry-over from other donors' samples. The chain couples TRBV7-9 to TRBJ2-5; the D assignment is uncertain and may be TRBD1 or TRBD2, with 6 bases supporting each. The sample consisted of breast tumor tissue. The encoded CDR3 is CASSQFGGKETQYF. The sequence in DNA is TGTGCCAGCAGCCAATTCGGGGGCAAAGAGACCCAGTACTTC.